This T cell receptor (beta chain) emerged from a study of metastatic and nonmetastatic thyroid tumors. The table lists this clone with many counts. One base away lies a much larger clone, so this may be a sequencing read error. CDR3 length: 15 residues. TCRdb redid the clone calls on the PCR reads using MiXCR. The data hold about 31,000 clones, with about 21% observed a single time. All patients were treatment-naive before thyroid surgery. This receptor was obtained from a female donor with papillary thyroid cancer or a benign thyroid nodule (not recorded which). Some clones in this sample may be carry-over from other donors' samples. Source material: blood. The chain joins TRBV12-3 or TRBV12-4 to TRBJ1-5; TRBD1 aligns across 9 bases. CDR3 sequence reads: CASSLQGADNQPRHF. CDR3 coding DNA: TGTGCCAGCAGCCTACAGGGGGCGGATAATCAGCCCCGGCATTTT.